This T cell receptor (beta chain) was recorded in a study of T cells in Graves' hyperthyroidism and ophthalmopathy. TCR beta CDR3 region amplification was performed from RNA transcripts. TCR CDR3 underwent first-round RT-PCR with the HTBI primer set. Each CDR3 protein gets one entry after TCRdb re-called the multiplex PCR reads with MiXCR. The table includes 280,000 or so distinct CDR3 sequences, less than 30% detected once. Uncontrolled infection, other autoimmune disease, pregnancy or lactation excluded patients. The PBMCs had their origin in approximately 10 ml of fresh peripheral blood. Per the germline V gene, CDR1 is DFQATT and CDR2 is SNEGSKA (reference sequence). Trimming shortened V by 6 bases and J by 0 bases, and 12 bases separated the two germline ends. The CDR3 consists of 14 residues.

What was sequenced was blood. The rearrangement joins TRBV20-1 to TRBJ1-5; the D gene is possibly TRBD1 (6 bases). This sequence originates from a man in his forties or fifties with Graves' hyperthyroidism that later progressed to Graves' ophthalmopathy. The CDR3: CSAVQGNSNQPQHF. In nucleotides, the CDR3 is TGCAGTGCGGTACAGGGAAATAGCAATCAGCCCCAGCATTTT.